The source of this T cell receptor (beta chain) is a study of blood T cell repertoires in COVID-19. Study as a whole: COVID-19 samples from acute and convalescent phases originated in the United States, Italy and Spain. PBMCs, B-cell-depleted T cells, or T cells provided the cDNA or gDNA that made up the material.

CDR3 length: 14 residues. The V end lost 3 bases, the J end lost 1 base, and 9 bases lay between the germline ends. The germline V gene has CDR1 SNHLY and CDR2 FYNNEI. Original methodology: Amplification of reference gene primers was used by the study to estimate nucleated cell counts. Using immunoSEQ multiplex PCR, the repertoire was profiled, and TCRdb retains in-frame clones only, with some absent. Clone size and V and J calls were adopted from that table, with D and trimming inferred from the DNA. The table lists about 140,000 clones, approximately 85% of them singletons. The TCR originated in a man aged 65-85 years with acute or convalescent COVID-19. The chain joins TRBV2 to TRBJ2-5, with D perhaps TRBD1 (6 bases). The specimen was peripheral blood. CDR3 residues: CASSERTAQETQYF. In nucleotides, the CDR3 is TGTGCCAGCAGTGAGAGGACAGCCCAAGAGACCCAGTACTTC.